These T cell receptor beta chains were read from a single sample in a study of healthy donors' naive CD4 and CD8 T cells. Via MiXCR, TCRdb re-called the reads, giving one row per CDR3 protein. The table records some 190,000 distinct CDR3 sequences, about four fifths of them present only once. The sequenced sample consisted of naive CD4+ and CD8+ T cells sorted from blood, pooled from several donors. These receptors were taken from a pool of human donors in good health; the sample pools cells from several healthy donors. The CDR3 runs from the conserved cysteine through the conserved F or W. D genes are given only for firm matches. The size entry is marked missing in some rows and otherwise reads once, few, many or a size class.

CDR3aa: CSVEAGNEQYF; CDR3nt: TGCAGCGTTGAAGCAGGGAACGAGCAGTACTTC; len: 11; abundance: few; d_gene: .; v_gene: TRBV29-1; j_gene: TRBJ2-7
CDR3aa: CASNRLASADTQYF; CDR3nt: TGTGCCAGTAACAGACTAGCGAGCGCAGATACGCAGTATTTT; len: 14; abundance: .; d_gene: TRBD2; v_gene: TRBV19; j_gene: TRBJ2-3
CDR3aa: CASSPWTSGGPDEQFF; CDR3nt: TGTGCCAGCAGTCCCTGGACTAGCGGGGGCCCGGATGAGCAGTTCTTC; len: 16; abundance: .; d_gene: TRBD2; v_gene: TRBV27; j_gene: TRBJ2-1
CDR3aa: CASSIPTGVMNTEAFF; CDR3nt: TGTGCCAGTAGTATCCCGACAGGGGTTATGAACACTGAAGCTTTCTTT; len: 16; abundance: .; d_gene: TRBD1; v_gene: TRBV19; j_gene: TRBJ1-1
CDR3aa: CASSSRTGPGRRTDTQYF; CDR3nt: TGCGCCAGCAGCTCCCGGACAGGGCCGGGACGTCGCACAGATACGCAGTATTTT; len: 18; abundance: .; d_gene: TRBD1; v_gene: TRBV5-1; j_gene: TRBJ2-3
CDR3aa: CAWSRGSSYNSPLHF; CDR3nt: TGTGCCTGGAGCCGCGGTAGCTCCTATAATTCACCCCTCCACTTT; len: 15; abundance: .; d_gene: .; v_gene: TRBV30; j_gene: TRBJ1-6
CDR3aa: CASSFLSGGDYEQYF; CDR3nt: TGTGCCAGCAGTTTCCTCTCGGGAGGAGACTACGAGCAGTACTTC; len: 15; abundance: .; d_gene: TRBD2; v_gene: TRBV6-5; j_gene: TRBJ2-7
CDR3aa: CVSRDGGRANGQFF; CDR3nt: TGTGTCAGTAGGGACGGGGGCCGAGCCAATGGGCAGTTCTTC; len: 14; abundance: .; d_gene: .; v_gene: TRBV19; j_gene: TRBJ2-1
CDR3aa: CASSTPLGRTEANYGYTF; CDR3nt: TGTGCCAGTAGTACCCCTCTGGGCCGTACCGAGGCTAACTATGGCTACACCTTC; len: 18; abundance: .; d_gene: .; v_gene: TRBV19; j_gene: TRBJ1-2
CDR3aa: CASSLSTRGEQFF; CDR3nt: TGTGCCAGCAGTTTATCGACGAGGGGGGAGCAGTTCTTC; len: 13; abundance: .; d_gene: .; v_gene: TRBV27; j_gene: TRBJ2-1
CDR3aa: CSVDRLAGGYEQFF; CDR3nt: TGCAGCGTTGATCGTCTAGCGGGAGGCTATGAGCAGTTCTTC; len: 14; abundance: .; d_gene: TRBD2; v_gene: TRBV29-1; j_gene: TRBJ2-1
CDR3aa: CASSLTGNEQFF; CDR3nt: TGTGCCAGCAGTTTGACAGGGAATGAGCAGTTCTTC; len: 12; abundance: .; d_gene: TRBD1; v_gene: TRBV5-5; j_gene: TRBJ2-1
CDR3aa: CASSLAKTQYF; CDR3nt: TGTGCCAGCAGCTTGGCAAAGACCCAGTACTTC; len: 11; abundance: .; d_gene: .; v_gene: TRBV5-6; j_gene: TRBJ2-5
CDR3aa: CASRPDRVSEQYF; CDR3nt: TGTGCCAGCAGACCCGATAGGGTCAGCGAGCAGTACTTC; len: 13; abundance: .; d_gene: .; v_gene: TRBV6-1; j_gene: TRBJ2-7
CDR3aa: CASSLGPAGGYNEQFF; CDR3nt: TGTGCCAGCAGCTTAGGTCCAGCGGGAGGGTACAATGAGCAGTTCTTC; len: 16; abundance: few; d_gene: TRBD2; v_gene: TRBV11-2; j_gene: TRBJ2-1
CDR3aa: CSASGMNTEAFF; CDR3nt: TGCAGTGCTAGCGGAATGAACACTGAAGCTTTCTTT; len: 12; abundance: .; d_gene: .; v_gene: TRBV20-1; j_gene: TRBJ1-1
CDR3aa: CATGGYWGANTGELFF; CDR3nt: TGTGCCACCGGGGGGTATTGGGGTGCGAACACCGGGGAGCTGTTTTTT; len: 16; abundance: few; d_gene: TRBD2; v_gene: TRBV19; j_gene: TRBJ2-2
CDR3aa: CSARDLRAYEQYF; CDR3nt: TGCAGTGCTAGAGATTTGCGGGCCTACGAGCAGTACTTC; len: 13; abundance: .; d_gene: .; v_gene: TRBV20-1; j_gene: TRBJ2-7
CDR3aa: CASLSEGTSGLWNEQFF; CDR3nt: TGTGCCAGCCTGTCCGAGGGGACTAGCGGACTTTGGAATGAGCAGTTCTTC; len: 17; abundance: .; d_gene: TRBD2; v_gene: TRBV6-2/TRBV6-3; j_gene: TRBJ2-1
CDR3aa: CASSYSWELADTQYF; CDR3nt: TGTGCCAGCAGTTACTCGTGGGAGTTGGCAGATACGCAGTATTTT; len: 15; abundance: .; d_gene: .; v_gene: TRBV6-5; j_gene: TRBJ2-3
CDR3aa: CSVGQGFYEQYF; CDR3nt: TGCAGCGTTGGACAGGGATTCTACGAGCAGTACTTC; len: 12; abundance: few; d_gene: TRBD1; v_gene: TRBV29-1; j_gene: TRBJ2-7
CDR3aa: CSVEEGMNTEAFF; CDR3nt: TGCAGCGTTGAAGAGGGGATGAACACTGAAGCTTTCTTT; len: 13; abundance: few; d_gene: .; v_gene: TRBV29-1; j_gene: TRBJ1-1
CDR3aa: CSVEALGTSGIYEQYF; CDR3nt: TGCAGCGTTGAAGCATTAGGGACTAGCGGGATCTACGAGCAGTACTTC; len: 16; abundance: .; d_gene: TRBD2; v_gene: TRBV29-1; j_gene: TRBJ2-7
CDR3aa: CASSPRGNHNEQFF; CDR3nt: TGTGCCAGCAGCCCCAGAGGCAACCACAATGAGCAGTTCTTC; len: 14; abundance: .; d_gene: .; v_gene: TRBV6-1; j_gene: TRBJ2-1
CDR3aa: CSVEDNTEAFF; CDR3nt: TGCAGCGTTGAAGATAACACTGAAGCTTTCTTT; len: 11; abundance: .; d_gene: .; v_gene: TRBV29-1; j_gene: TRBJ1-1
CDR3aa: CASSLVSRGADTQYF; CDR3nt: TGTGCCAGCAGCTTAGTCTCCAGGGGCGCGGATACGCAGTATTTT; len: 15; abundance: .; d_gene: .; v_gene: TRBV11-1; j_gene: TRBJ2-3
CDR3aa: CASNLAGGRTEAFF; CDR3nt: TGTGCCAGCAACCTAGCAGGGGGTAGGACCGAAGCTTTCTTT; len: 14; abundance: few; d_gene: TRBD1; v_gene: TRBV27; j_gene: TRBJ1-1
CDR3aa: CSAGRGTGREAFF; CDR3nt: TGCAGTGCTGGGCGGGGGACAGGGCGTGAAGCTTTCTTT; len: 13; abundance: .; d_gene: TRBD1; v_gene: TRBV20-1; j_gene: TRBJ1-1
CDR3aa: CSVESRGREDGYTF; CDR3nt: TGCAGCGTTGAGTCCAGGGGCAGGGAGGATGGCTACACCTTC; len: 14; abundance: .; d_gene: .; v_gene: TRBV29-1; j_gene: TRBJ1-2
CDR3aa: CASSKRDSLPYEQYF; CDR3nt: TGTGCCAGCAGCAAACGGGACAGCCTTCCTTACGAGCAGTACTTC; len: 15; abundance: .; d_gene: TRBD1; v_gene: TRBV5-4; j_gene: TRBJ2-7
CDR3aa: CASSGGSGYNEQFF; CDR3nt: TGCGCCAGCAGCGGGGGATCGGGCTACAATGAGCAGTTCTTC; len: 14; abundance: .; d_gene: .; v_gene: TRBV5-1; j_gene: TRBJ2-1
CDR3aa: CATSDLPGTGDTGELFF; CDR3nt: TGTGCCACCAGTGATTTGCCTGGGACAGGGGACACCGGGGAGCTGTTTTTT; len: 17; abundance: .; d_gene: TRBD1; v_gene: TRBV24-1; j_gene: TRBJ2-2
CDR3aa: CASSSSGQIATEAFF; CDR3nt: TGTGCCAGCAGTTCCTCGGGACAGATAGCAACTGAAGCTTTCTTT; len: 15; abundance: .; d_gene: TRBD1; v_gene: TRBV6-6; j_gene: TRBJ1-1
CDR3aa: CASSLLGLAVVDTQYF; CDR3nt: TGTGCCAGCAGCTTACTGGGACTAGCGGTGGTAGATACGCAGTATTTT; len: 16; abundance: .; d_gene: TRBD2; v_gene: TRBV7-8; j_gene: TRBJ2-3
CDR3aa: CASSIAGHGYEQYF; CDR3nt: TGTGCCAGTAGTATTGCGGGACATGGCTACGAGCAGTACTTC; len: 14; abundance: .; d_gene: .; v_gene: TRBV19; j_gene: TRBJ2-7
CDR3aa: CASVGRGTGGDEQYF; CDR3nt: TGTGCCAGCGTAGGAAGGGGGACAGGGGGCGACGAGCAGTACTTC; len: 15; abundance: .; d_gene: TRBD1; v_gene: TRBV6-5; j_gene: TRBJ2-7
CDR3aa: CSVSTGTSGTTGELFF; CDR3nt: TGCAGCGTGAGTACCGGGACTAGCGGTACCACCGGGGAGCTGTTTTTT; len: 16; abundance: .; d_gene: TRBD2; v_gene: TRBV29-1; j_gene: TRBJ2-2
CDR3aa: CASKARVSYEQYF; CDR3nt: TGTGCCAGTAAGGCCCGAGTCTCCTACGAGCAGTACTTC; len: 13; abundance: .; d_gene: .; v_gene: TRBV19; j_gene: TRBJ2-7
CDR3aa: CASSLGQGSLEGYTF; CDR3nt: TGTGCCAGCAGTTTAGGACAGGGAAGCTTGGAAGGCTACACCTTC; len: 15; abundance: .; d_gene: TRBD1; v_gene: TRBV27; j_gene: TRBJ1-2
CDR3aa: CSAAGEAKTQYF; CDR3nt: TGCAGCGCTGCCGGGGAGGCGAAGACCCAGTACTTC; len: 12; abundance: .; d_gene: .; v_gene: TRBV29-1; j_gene: TRBJ2-5
CDR3aa: CASSIERRSGYTF; CDR3nt: TGTGCCAGTAGTATAGAACGGAGAAGTGGCTACACCTTC; len: 13; abundance: .; d_gene: .; v_gene: TRBV19; j_gene: TRBJ1-2
CDR3aa: CASSVGRAYNEQFF; CDR3nt: TGTGCCAGCAGTGTGGGACGGGCCTACAATGAGCAGTTCTTC; len: 14; abundance: .; d_gene: .; v_gene: TRBV6-5; j_gene: TRBJ2-1
CDR3aa: CSASRTGNTEAFF; CDR3nt: TGCAGTGCTAGTAGGACAGGGAACACTGAAGCTTTCTTT; len: 13; abundance: few; d_gene: TRBD1; v_gene: TRBV20-1; j_gene: TRBJ1-1
CDR3aa: CASSRGTGGFYTEAFF; CDR3nt: TGTGCCAGTAGCCGAGGGACAGGGGGCTTTTACACTGAAGCTTTCTTT; len: 16; abundance: .; d_gene: TRBD1; v_gene: TRBV19; j_gene: TRBJ1-1
CDR3aa: CASSYSTGFSYEQYF; CDR3nt: TGTGCCAGCAGTTACTCCACAGGTTTCTCCTACGAGCAGTACTTC; len: 15; abundance: .; d_gene: .; v_gene: TRBV6-5; j_gene: TRBJ2-7
CDR3aa: CASSLEGQLKPYGYTF; CDR3nt: TGCGCCAGCAGCTTGGAAGGACAACTCAAACCCTATGGCTACACCTTC; len: 16; abundance: .; d_gene: .; v_gene: TRBV5-1; j_gene: TRBJ1-2
CDR3aa: CSVAGQGGEAFF; CDR3nt: TGCAGCGTTGCCGGACAGGGGGGTGAAGCTTTCTTT; len: 12; abundance: once; d_gene: TRBD1; v_gene: TRBV29-1; j_gene: TRBJ1-1
CDR3aa: CASSSGLNGQPQHF; CDR3nt: TGTGCCAGCTCATCGGGTCTGAACGGGCAGCCCCAGCATTTT; len: 14; abundance: .; d_gene: .; v_gene: TRBV27; j_gene: TRBJ1-5
CDR3aa: CASSSRQRPYEQYF; CDR3nt: TGTGCCAGCAGTAGTCGACAGAGGCCCTACGAGCAGTACTTC; len: 14; abundance: .; d_gene: .; v_gene: TRBV12-3/TRBV12-4; j_gene: TRBJ2-7
CDR3aa: CASTTTGGYGYTF; CDR3nt: TGTGCCAGCACTACGACAGGGGGCTATGGCTACACCTTC; len: 13; abundance: .; d_gene: TRBD1; v_gene: TRBV5-6; j_gene: TRBJ1-2
CDR3aa: CASSPGGSQETQYF; CDR3nt: TGTGCCAGCAGCCCCGGAGGGTCGCAAGAGACCCAGTACTTC; len: 14; abundance: .; d_gene: .; v_gene: TRBV11-2; j_gene: TRBJ2-5
CDR3aa: CASSMGGGPYEQYF; CDR3nt: TGTGCCAGTAGTATGGGAGGGGGTCCCTACGAGCAGTACTTC; len: 14; abundance: .; d_gene: .; v_gene: TRBV19; j_gene: TRBJ2-7
CDR3aa: CATSSLTDTQYF; CDR3nt: TGTGCCACCAGCTCCCTCACGGATACGCAGTATTTT; len: 12; abundance: .; d_gene: .; v_gene: TRBV24-1; j_gene: TRBJ2-3
CDR3aa: CASSAIGTAYEQYF; CDR3nt: TGTGCCAGTAGTGCTATCGGGACAGCCTACGAGCAGTACTTC; len: 14; abundance: .; d_gene: TRBD1; v_gene: TRBV19; j_gene: TRBJ2-7
CDR3aa: CAWSAEYNQPQHF; CDR3nt: TGTGCCTGGAGTGCCGAATACAATCAGCCCCAGCATTTT; len: 13; abundance: .; d_gene: .; v_gene: TRBV30; j_gene: TRBJ1-5
CDR3aa: CASSLEGGAASSYNEQFF; CDR3nt: TGTGCCAGCAGCTTGGAAGGGGGAGCTGCGAGCTCCTACAATGAGCAGTTCTTC; len: 18; abundance: .; d_gene: .; v_gene: TRBV5-5; j_gene: TRBJ2-1
CDR3aa: CASSLSAGGYGYTF; CDR3nt: TGTGCCAGCAGCTTGAGCGCGGGAGGTTACGGCTACACCTTC; len: 14; abundance: few; d_gene: .; v_gene: TRBV12-3/TRBV12-4; j_gene: TRBJ1-2
CDR3aa: CASSIERVNSNQPQHF; CDR3nt: TGTGCCAGTAGTATAGAGCGGGTAAATAGCAATCAGCCCCAGCATTTT; len: 16; abundance: .; d_gene: .; v_gene: TRBV19; j_gene: TRBJ1-5
CDR3aa: CAWNREGNSPLHF; CDR3nt: TGTGCCTGGAATCGGGAAGGAAATTCACCCCTCCACTTT; len: 13; abundance: .; d_gene: .; v_gene: TRBV30; j_gene: TRBJ1-6
CDR3aa: CASSLAGWGTDTQYF; CDR3nt: TGTGCCAGCAGCCTAGCGGGATGGGGCACAGATACGCAGTATTTT; len: 15; abundance: .; d_gene: TRBD2; v_gene: TRBV27; j_gene: TRBJ2-3